Sequencing of this T cell receptor beta chain was carried out in a study of a mutant IDH1 vaccine in newly diagnosed glioma. Background on the study: The initiation of vaccination occurred 4-6 weeks after radiotherapy alone, or with temozolomide cycles.

This clone was observed a few times. Its antigen is not identified. Time point indicated: week 47, end of study. Alongside topical imiquimod, each dose of vaccine comprised 300 ug of mutant IDH1 20-mer peptide. Findings of the study overall: Alterations occurring in top peripheral T cell clonotypes seemed unrelated to pseudoprogression. There were vaccine-induced immune responses in around 93% of the patients.

The CDR3 runs 16 residues. TCRdb keeps only in-frame clones here, not all; method: immunoSEQ multiplex PCR. The profile shows 77,000 or so clones, 75% to 85% of them singletons. This chain links TRBV21-1 with TRBJ2-2; TRBD1, as called in the table, went unchecked against the DNA. TRBV21-1 is annotated as a pseudogene. The clonotype originates from a man aged 35 to 55 with glioma. This specimen consisted of PBMCs, obtained from a glioma patient whose treatment included an IDH1 peptide vaccine. CDR3 DNA sequence: TGTGCCAGCAGCAAAGAAGGGGGAGAGAACACCGGGGAGCTGTTTTTT. Translating gives CASSKEGGENTGELFF.